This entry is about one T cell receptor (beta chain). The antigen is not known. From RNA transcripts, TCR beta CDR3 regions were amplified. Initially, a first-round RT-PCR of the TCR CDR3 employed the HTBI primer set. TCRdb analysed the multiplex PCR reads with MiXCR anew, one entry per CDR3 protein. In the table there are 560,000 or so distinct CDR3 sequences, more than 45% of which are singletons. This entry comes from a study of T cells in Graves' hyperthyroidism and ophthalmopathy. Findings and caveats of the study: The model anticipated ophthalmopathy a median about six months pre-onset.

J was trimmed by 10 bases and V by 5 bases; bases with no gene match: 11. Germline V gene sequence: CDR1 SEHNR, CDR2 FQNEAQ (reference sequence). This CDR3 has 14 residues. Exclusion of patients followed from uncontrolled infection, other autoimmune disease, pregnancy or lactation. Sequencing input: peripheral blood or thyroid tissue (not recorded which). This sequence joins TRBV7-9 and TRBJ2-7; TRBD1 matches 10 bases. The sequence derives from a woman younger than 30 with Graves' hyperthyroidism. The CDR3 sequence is CASSRGDRGTHQYF. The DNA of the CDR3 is TGTGCCAGCAGCAGGGGGGACAGGGGCACCCACCAGTACTTC.